This T cell receptor (beta chain) was sequenced for a study of blood T cells in healthy people across ages. Overall study results and limits: Roughly linear declines in TCR beta diversity per million T cells occurred with age. Whereas aged donors had fewer naive CD4+ cells, long-lived donors had more of them and higher diversity. Diversity figures based on one million T cells were deemed too low.

The total RNA that was extracted per sample amounted to at least 5.5 micrograms. Alongside a J-beta primer mix, a sample-barcoded 5' primer served in a second PCR lasting about 6 to 12 cycles. MiXCR, applied by TCRdb to the 5' RACE reads, yields one record per CDR3 protein. The sample consists of about 1.5 million distinct CDR3 sequences, about 43% of them appearing once. This clonotype came up a few times. Its antigen is unidentified. This CDR3 has 15 residues. Germline loops: CDR1 SGDLS, CDR2 YYNGEE. V lost 4 bases and J lost 4, with 17 bases in between. V is TRBV9 and J is TRBJ1-2; D may be TRBD1 (5 bases). Source material: blood. The receptor was isolated from a woman aged 18-30 years in good health. CDR3 in amino acids: CASSSTGSPSYGYTF. CDR3 bases: TGTGCCAGCAGCTCCACAGGATCCCCATCCTATGGCTACACCTTC.